This is a list of T cell receptor beta chains from one sample in a study of blood T cell repertoires in COVID-19. Here immunoSEQ multiplex PCR was the method, and the copy in TCRdb shows in-frame clones only, minus some. This table holds 200,000 to 300,000 clones, about 80% found once. The sample comprised peripheral blood. The receptors come from a woman older than 75 with acute or convalescent COVID-19. Both conserved end residues are part of each CDR3. A D gene is named only where the DNA matches it firmly. Rows give clone size only sometimes, using once, few, many, or a class for an expanded clone.

clone size	D gene	V gene	J gene	CDR3 DNA	CDR3 protein
-	TRBD1	TRBV5-4	TRBJ1-2	TGTGCCAGCAGCCCGGGACAGGGGGCGCCTAACTATGGCTACACCTTC	CASSPGQGAPNYGYTF
-	-	TRBV6-5	TRBJ2-3	TGTGCCAGCAGTAGGACAGGCACAGATACGCAGTATTTT	CASSRTGTDTQYF
-	-	TRBV5-1	TRBJ1-2	TGCGCCAGCAGCTTGGGTGGGGGCGCGGGCTACACCTTC	CASSLGGGAGYTF
-	-	TRBV12-5	TRBJ2-1	TGTGCTAGTGGTTTGGCGCAGGGCAGGGGCGATGAGCAGTTCTTC	CASGLAQGRGDEQFF
-	TRBD1	TRBV19	TRBJ1-2	TGTGCCAGTAGTATCGAGACAGGGGGGAACTATGGCTACACCTTC	CASSIETGGNYGYTF
few	-	TRBV28	TRBJ2-7	TGTGCCAGCAGTCCCCGGTTAGAGAGAGCCTACGAGCAGTACTTC	CASSPRLERAYEQYF
-	TRBD1	TRBV7-8	TRBJ1-1	TGTGCCAGCAGCTTAGAGGGACAGCACACTGAAGCTTTCTTT	CASSLEGQHTEAFF
-	TRBD1	TRBV6-1	TRBJ1-1	TGTGCCAGCAGAAGGGACAGGGGATACACTGAAGCTTTCTTT	CASRRDRGYTEAFF
once	TRBD1	TRBV30	TRBJ1-3	TGTGCCTGGAGTGTACGGTGGACAGGGAGCTCTGGAAACACCATATATTTT	CAWSVRWTGSSGNTIYF
-	TRBD1	TRBV7-8	TRBJ1-2	TGTGCCAGCAGTCCGACAGGGGCCTATGGCTACACCTTC	CASSPTGAYGYTF
-	TRBD1	TRBV7-9	TRBJ1-2	TGTGCCAGCAGCTTTGACAGGGAGGGCTACACCTTC	CASSFDREGYTF
-	TRBD1	TRBV9	TRBJ2-5	TGTGCCAGCAGCGTAGATGACAGGGGTTCTGAGACCCAGTACTTC	CASSVDDRGSETQYF
once	-	TRBV5-6	TRBJ1-4	TGTGCCAGCAGCTTAAAAGCACCTAATGAAAAACTGTTTTTT	CASSLKAPNEKLFF
few	-	TRBV6-5	TRBJ2-5	TGTGCCAGCACACGGACAACGCAAGAGACCCAGTACTTC	CASTRTTQETQYF
-	TRBD1	TRBV19	TRBJ1-5	TGTGCCAGTAGACCCGGACAGGGTTTGAATCAGCCCCAGCATTTT	CASRPGQGLNQPQHF
-	-	TRBV28	TRBJ1-1	TGTGCCAGCAGCCGCAGGAGGGTGGGCACTGAAGCTTTCTTT	CASSRRRVGTEAFF
-	-	TRBV2	TRBJ1-2	TGTGCCAGCAGTCAATCAGGGTCCCCCAATGGCTACACCTTC	CASSQSGSPNGYTF
-	-	TRBV3-1/TRBV3-2	TRBJ1-3	TGTGCCAGCAGTCAGGGGTCCGGAAACACCATATATTTT	CASSQGSGNTIYF
-	TRBD1	TRBV19	TRBJ1-5	TGTGCCAGTAGTATGGGGACAGGCCGAATCCATCAGCCCCAGCATTTT	CASSMGTGRIHQPQHF
-	TRBD1	TRBV27	TRBJ1-1	TGTGCCAGCAGTCCATCCCCCGCAGGGGGTGGGACTGAAGCTTTCTTT	CASSPSPAGGGTEAFF
-	TRBD1	TRBV6-5	TRBJ1-1	TGTGCCAGCAGTAACCGGGACAGGGAAGCTTTCTTT	CASSNRDREAFF
few	-	TRBV19	TRBJ1-5	TGTGCCAGTAGTCTCCCTAGAGGGGGTAGCAATCAGCCCCAGCATTTT	CASSLPRGGSNQPQHF
-	-	TRBV7-8	TRBJ1-6	TGTGCCAGCAGCTTAGGGGGGGGGACTCTGAATTCACCCCTCCACTTT	CASSLGGGTLNSPLHF
-	-	TRBV5-1	TRBJ1-1	TGCGCCAGCAGCTTGGAAGTGACAGCGAACACTGAAGCTTTCTTT	CASSLEVTANTEAFF
-	-	TRBV29-1	TRBJ2-1	TGCAGCCCCACCTTCTCAGGCAATGAGCAGTTCTTC	CSPTFSGNEQFF
-	-	TRBV28	TRBJ1-2	TGTGCCAGCAGAGCCCCCGTTGAAGGCCTCGCGGGATATGGCTACACCTTC	CASRAPVEGLAGYGYTF
-	-	TRBV7-2	TRBJ1-2	TGTGCCAGCAGCTTAGCGCTGGCCCGCTATGGCTACACCTTC	CASSLALARYGYTF
-	-	TRBV28	TRBJ2-3	TGTGCCAGCAGTTTGCTCGCCACTAGCACAGATACGCAGTATTTT	CASSLLATSTDTQYF
-	-	TRBV28	TRBJ1-1	TGTGCCAGCAGTTTCCCCGGGGGGCGAAGGGCTGAAGCTTTCTTT	CASSFPGGRRAEAFF
-	TRBD1	TRBV27	TRBJ1-1	TGTGCCAGCAGTTTGTACAGGGGGAACACTGAAGCTTTCTTT	CASSLYRGNTEAFF
-	-	TRBV7-2	TRBJ2-3	TGTGCCAGCAGCCCGGACAGATACACAGATACGCAGTATTTT	CASSPDRYTDTQYF
once	TRBD1	TRBV11-3	TRBJ2-2	TGTGCCAGCAGTTTTACCGGGACAGGGGTCACCGGGGAGCTGTTTTTT	CASSFTGTGVTGELFF
-	TRBD1	TRBV5-4	TRBJ2-3	TGTGCCAGCAGGGGGACAGCGCACACAGATACGCAGTATTTT	CASRGTAHTDTQYF
-	-	TRBV19	TRBJ1-3	TGTGCCAGTTCTCCCTCCACAGGGATCCCTGGAAACACCATATATTTT	CASSPSTGIPGNTIYF
few	-	TRBV5-1	TRBJ2-2	TGCGCCAGCAGCCAAGGCCCGGGTAGTATCACCGGGGAGCTGTTTTTT	CASSQGPGSITGELFF
-	TRBD1	TRBV10-2	TRBJ1-5	TGCGCCAGCAGCAAGACAGGGGGAGGACAGCCCCAGCATTTT	CASSKTGGGQPQHF
-	TRBD1	TRBV11-2	TRBJ2-2	TGTGCCAGCAGCTTTACGTCTTGGACAGGCAACACCGGGGAGCTGTTTTTT	CASSFTSWTGNTGELFF